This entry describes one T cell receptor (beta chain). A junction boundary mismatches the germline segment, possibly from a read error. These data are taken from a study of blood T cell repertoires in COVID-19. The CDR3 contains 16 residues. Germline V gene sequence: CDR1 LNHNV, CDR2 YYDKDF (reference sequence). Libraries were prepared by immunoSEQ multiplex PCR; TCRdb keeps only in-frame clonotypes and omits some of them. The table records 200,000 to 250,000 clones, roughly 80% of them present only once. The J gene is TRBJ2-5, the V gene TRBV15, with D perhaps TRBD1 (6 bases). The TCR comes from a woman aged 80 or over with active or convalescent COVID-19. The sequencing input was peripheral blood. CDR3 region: CATSRDLDRPGEAQYF. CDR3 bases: TGTGCCACCAGCAGAGACCTAGACAGGCCCGGAGAGGCCCAGTACTTC.